This TCR beta chain derives from a study of early stage breast cancer tumors. Study observations and caveats: Most shared enriched TCRB sequences were commonly generated ones.

CDR1 is MGHRA and CDR2 is YSYEKL in the germline V gene. The CDR3 extends over 16 amino acids. V shed 3 bases and J 3 bases; nucleotides not matched to a gene: 8. Generated by immunoSEQ multiplex PCR, the TCRdb table keeps only in-frame clones and is missing some. The repertoire consists of about 72,000 clones, with roughly 80% occurring once and the leading ten covering roughly 3.5%. Comments on this clone: Its antigen is not identified.

The TCR sequence derives from a person aged 55 to 70 with breast cancer. This chain links TRBV4-1 with TRBJ2-3, with 8 positions matching TRBD2. The sequenced material came from blood. The CDR3 DNA reads as TGCGCCAGCAGCCAGAACAGCGGGGGCTCTACAGATACGCAGTATTTT. This translates into CASSQNSGGSTDTQYF.